This entry lists 22 T cell receptor beta chains sequenced from one sample in a study of shared T cell receptors in the human thymus. Profiled with immunoSEQ multiplex PCR; TCRdb holds only in-frame clones, not every one. Among approximately 660,000 clones listed, 85% to 90% were seen once. These data were also reused for a study on human thymus T cells.

The sequenced sample consisted of thymocytes. The source is a boy less than two years old with a congenital heart defect.

The chain couples TRBV5-6 to TRBJ2-1, with 14 bases lining up with TRBD2. Germline CDR1 SGHDT, CDR2 YYEEEE. Trimming cost V 0 bases and J 0 bases; bases outside gene matches: 5. The CDR3 is 19 residues long. CDR3 in DNA: TGTGCCAGCAGCTTGGGGGGGACTAGCGGGAGTTTCTCCTACAATGAGCAGTTCTTC. Translation: CASSLGGTSGSFSYNEQFF.

The chain carries TRBV4-2 and TRBJ2-1, with 10 bases identical to TRBD2. CDR1 is LGHNA and CDR2 is YNFKEQ in the germline V gene. Trimming took 2 bases from V and 6 from J; bases not matched to a gene: 7. The length of the CDR3 is 16 residues. The CDR3 region is CASSQFKREGCNEQFF. CDR3 bases: TGTGCCAGCAGCCAATTTAAGCGGGAGGGCTGCAATGAGCAGTTCTTC.

Only a few counts were recorded for this clone. The chain has TRBV11-3 and TRBJ2-3, with 7 bases fitting TRBD2. CDR1 and CDR2 (germline): SGHNT, YENEEA. V was clipped by 7 bases and J by 0 bases; unmatched bases: 7. The CDR3 is 15 amino acids. The DNA of the CDR3 is TGTGCCAGCAAAGGGCTAGCGGCTAGCACAGATACGCAGTATTTT. Translated: CASKGLAASTDTQYF.

This sequence joins TRBV23-1 and TRBJ2-5; 10 nucleotides align to TRBD2. TRBV23-1 carries the ORF label, with uncertain function. With 10 bases clipped from V and 1 base from J, the junction kept 15 bases outside the gene matches. This CDR3 region has 17 residues. The CDR3 reads CAIRGNFRLAGQETQYF. The DNA of the CDR3 is TGCGCCATCCGGGGGAATTTTCGACTAGCGGGCCAAGAGACCCAGTACTTC.

This rearrangement joins TRBV27 to TRBJ2-7, with 11 bases matching TRBD2. Germline CDR1 reads MNHEY; CDR2 reads SMNVEV (reference sequence). There are 15 residues in the CDR3. Trimming cost V 5 bases and J 1 base; bases outside gene matches: 4. CDR3 loop: CASSPTSGKSYEQYF. CDR3 nucleotide sequence: TGTGCCAGCAGTCCGACTAGCGGGAAGTCCTACGAGCAGTACTTC.

The chain couples TRBV30 to TRBJ1-4; D gene unclear. The CDR3 extends over 14 amino acids. Deletions cut 4 bases from V and 5 bases from J, with 14 bases between. CDR1 is GTSNPN, CDR2 SVGIG, per germline (reference sequence). CDR3 region: CAWKDGLRNEKLFF. As DNA, the CDR3 is TGTGCCTGGAAAGATGGACTGAGAAATGAAAAACTGTTTTTT.

The chain carries TRBV21-1 and TRBJ2-7; the table names TRBD2, a call not compared with the DNA. TRBV21-1 is labeled a pseudogene. The CDR3 sequence is 17 residues long. Written as DNA, the CDR3 is TGTGCCAGCAGCAAAGGGCTAGCGGGAGGCCGCTACTACGAGCAGTACTTC. Protein: CASSKGLAGGRYYEQYF.

The V and J genes are TRBV29-1 and TRBJ1-1, with D perhaps TRBD1 (5 bases). Trimming left V 5 bases short and J 0 bases short, with 10 bases between. Germline V CDR1 and CDR2: SQVTM, ANQGSEA. This CDR3 region has 13 residues. The CDR3 reads CSVTDSLNTEAFF. The CDR3 DNA sequence: TGCAGCGTTACTGACAGCCTGAACACTGAAGCTTTCTTT.

The chain links TRBV12-5 to TRBJ2-5, with 7 nucleotides matching TRBD1. The CDR3 runs to 19 residues. V shed 2 bases and J 7 bases; nucleotides not matched to a gene: 22. Germline V gene data show CDR1 as LGHNT and CDR2 as FRNRAP. The CDR3 loop reads CASGLSTLTGTAVLGTQYF. The CDR3 region has the DNA TGTGCTAGTGGTTTGTCAACACTGACGGGGACAGCAGTCCTTGGGACCCAGTACTTC. Filled out from reference TRBV12-5 and TRBJ2-5, the complete variable domain reads DARVTQTPRHKVTEMGQEVTMRCQPILGHNTVFWYRQTMMQGLELLAYFRNRAPLDDSGMPKDRFSAEMPDATLATLKIQPSEPRDSAVYFCASGLSTLTGTAVLGTQYFGPGTRLLVL.

This clone turned up a few times. The chain links TRBV19 to TRBJ1-2, with TRBD1 identical over 9 bases. The germline gives CDR1 LNHDA, CDR2 SQIVND (reference sequence). V shed 7 bases and J 8 bases; nucleotides not matched to a gene: 11. The CDR3 is 14 amino acids. The CDR3 reads CASTRGQGDGGYTF. The CDR3 bases are TGTGCCAGTACCCGGGGACAGGGAGATGGGGGCTACACCTTC.

The chain is built from TRBV10-1 and TRBJ2-2, with 9 positions matching TRBD2. Germline V CDR1 and CDR2: WNHNN, SYGVQD (reference sequence). V dropped 3 bases and J dropped 4; count of bases not matched to a gene: 12. This CDR3 has 18 residues. CDR3 loop: CASSDPGGSGGTTGELFF. The CDR3 DNA is TGCGCCAGCAGTGACCCCGGGGGTAGCGGGGGTACCACCGGGGAGCTGTTTTTT.

V and J are TRBV6-6 and TRBJ2-7; 7 nucleotides align to TRBD2. The CDR3 covers 16 residues. Germline assignment: CDR1 MNHNY and CDR2 SVGAGI (reference sequence). Trimming removed 3 bases from V and 1 base from J; junction bases left unmatched: 9. The CDR3 nucleotides are TGTGCCAGCAGTTATCCCCCCGCTAGCGGTTCCTACGAGCAGTACTTC. Translated, it gives CASSYPPASGSYEQYF.

In this sample, this clone turned up once. The rearrangement joins TRBV7-9 to TRBJ1-1, with 7 bases aligning to TRBD1. The ends lost 6 bases at V and 5 bases at J; junction bases unmatched: 9. The CDR3 runs 14 residues. Germline loops: CDR1 SEHNR, CDR2 FQNEAQ (reference sequence). The CDR3 nucleotides are TGTGCCAGCAGTCCCGACAGGGCAGTGACTGAAGCTTTCTTT. Residues: CASSPDRAVTEAFF.

The rearrangement uses TRBV28 and TRBJ2-7; the D is unclear. CDR1 and CDR2 from the germline V gene are MDHEN and SYDVKM. The V end was cut by 4 bases, the J end by 3 bases, with 10 bases between. The CDR3 totals 13 residues. CDR3 DNA sequence: TGTGCCAGCAGTTCACAACCCCACTACGAGCAGTACTTC. It encodes CASSSQPHYEQYF.

The chain recombines TRBV14 with TRBJ1-4; tentative D call: TRBD1 (6 bases). The CDR3 covers 18 residues. Looked up from germline, CDR1 is SGHDN and CDR2 is FVKESK. The V gene lost 0 bases and the J gene lost 5 bases, with 19 bases spanning the gap. CDR3 sequence (DNA): TGTGCCAGCAGCCAAGATCTTGAGGGGTCAGGGGAAAATGAAAAACTGTTTTTT. Its translation is CASSQDLEGSGENEKLFF.

The rearrangement uses TRBV11-2 and TRBJ2-2, with TRBD2 matching over 8 bases. The CDR3 extends over 15 amino acids. CDR1 SGHAT and CDR2 FQNNGV come from the germline V gene. V dropped 3 bases and J dropped 0; count of bases not matched to a gene: 0. The CDR3 nucleotides read TGTGCCAGCAGCTTGGGACTAGCGAACACCGGGGAGCTGTTTTTT. Its translation: CASSLGLANTGELFF.

The chain carries TRBV11-1 and TRBJ1-5, with a possible D match to TRBD1 (5 bases). There are 14 residues in the CDR3. V was shortened by 8 bases and J by 6 bases, with 17 bases between the two germline ends. The germline gives CDR1 SGHAT, CDR2 FQDESV (reference sequence). The CDR3: CASQGDRRGQPQHF. CDR3 coding DNA: TGTGCCAGCCAAGGGGATCGGCGTGGTCAGCCCCAGCATTTT.

The chain joins TRBV6-1 to TRBJ2-5, with a weak D call TRBD2 (5 bases). The J call may be wrong; the DNA end is better matched by TRBJ2-7. The CDR3 extends over 15 amino acids. Germline V CDR1 and CDR2: MNHNS, SASEGT. CDR3 nucleotides: TGTGCCAGCAGTGAAGGAGCGGATAGCTCCTACGAGCAGTACTTC. Translation gives CASSEGADSSYEQYF.

The chain couples TRBV30 to TRBJ2-7; possibly TRBD2 for D (5 bases). CDR1 is GTSNPN, CDR2 SVGIG, per germline (reference sequence). Trimming took off 4 bases at V and 3 bases at J, with 13 bases between the two ends. The CDR3 is 13 residues long. CDR3 amino acids: CAWTEGFIYEQYF. CDR3 bases: TGTGCCTGGACCGAGGGTTTCATCTACGAGCAGTACTTC.

The rearrangement joins TRBV6-6 to TRBJ2-5; 8 positions agree with TRBD2. V lost 5 bases and J lost 5; bases outside the gene matches: 7. Looked up from germline, CDR1 is MNHNY and CDR2 is SVGAGI (reference sequence). The CDR3 runs to 14 residues. In DNA form, the CDR3 reads TGTGCCAGCAGTCAACTAGCGGAGGGGGAGACCCAGTACTTC. This translates into CASSQLAEGETQYF.

The chain combines TRBV11-3 with TRBJ2-3; D gene ambiguous. With 5 bases removed from V and 0 bases from J, the gap between germline ends came to 9 bases. CDR3 size: 14 residues. Germline V gene data show CDR1 as SGHNT and CDR2 as YENEEA. The CDR3 nucleotides are TGTGCCAGCAGCCCGGAACTAAGCACAGATACGCAGTATTTT. It is translated as CASSPELSTDTQYF.

This clone was detected once. V is TRBV9 and J is TRBJ2-2, with TRBD2 identical over 10 bases. The V segment lost 0 bases and the J segment 7 bases; nucleotides outside the gene matches: 6. The CDR3 contains 16 residues. From germline, CDR1 is SGDLS and CDR2 YYNGEE. The DNA of the CDR3 is TGTGCCAGCAGCGTAGAGGGACTAGCGACGTTCGGGGAGCTGTTTTTT. It specifies CASSVEGLATFGELFF.